These 22 T cell receptor beta chains came from one sample sequenced in a study of shared clonotypes between healthy human individuals. The method was immunoSEQ multiplex PCR; TCRdb's version includes in-frame clones alone and lacks a portion of them. In the table there are approximately 1.5 million clones, approximately 98% of which are singletons. The specimen was naive CD4+ T cells sorted from blood. Regarding subset: CD45RA+ positively selected. All receptors derive from a young man in good health.

V and J are TRBV29-1 and TRBJ2-7; 9 bases are a match to TRBD1. V lost 4 bases, J lost 4 bases, and 5 bases stayed unmatched. This CDR3 spans 13 amino acids. CDR1 and CDR2 from the germline V gene are SQVTM and ANQGSEA. The CDR3 region has the DNA TGCAGCGTTGGGACAGGGGTATCGTACGAGCAGTACTTC. Amino acids: CSVGTGVSYEQYF.

V is TRBV28 and J is TRBJ1-2, with 10 bases aligning to TRBD1. This CDR3 has 13 residues. Germline V gene sequence: CDR1 MDHEN, CDR2 SYDVKM. V lost 8 bases and J lost 7; bases outside the gene matches: 7. The CDR3 bases are TGTGCCAGCTTTATGACAGGGGGCGGTGGCTACACCTTC. Translating gives CASFMTGGGGYTF.

This rearrangement joins TRBV5-1 to TRBJ2-5, with D tentatively TRBD1 (5 bases). CDR1 and CDR2 (germline): SGHRS, YFSETQ. CDR3 length: 13 amino acids. Trimming left V 7 bases short and J 3 bases short, with 13 bases between. The CDR3 here is CASGEQAKETQYF. DNA of the CDR3: TGCGCCAGCGGCGAACAGGCTAAAGAGACCCAGTACTTC.

The gene calls are TRBV19 and TRBJ2-2; 7 bases are a match to TRBD2. The J segment lost 5 bases and the V segment lost 2 bases, leaving 8 bases of the junction unmatched. The CDR3 sequence is 16 residues long. Looked up from germline, CDR1 is LNHDA and CDR2 is SQIVND (reference sequence). The CDR3 bases are TGTGCCAGTAGTATAATGGCGGGAGAAGGAACCGGGGAGCTGTTTTTT. Translated: CASSIMAGEGTGELFF.

This sequence joins TRBV2 and TRBJ2-5, with D unresolved. Trimming cost V 8 bases and J 4 bases, with 8 bases left between them. Per the germline V gene, CDR1 is SNHLY and CDR2 is FYNNEI. CDR3 length equals 11 residues. In nucleotides, the CDR3 is TGTGCCAGCGGCAGCTTAGAGACCCAGTACTTC. This sequence encodes CASGSLETQYF.

J is TRBJ1-5 and V is TRBV28; D is unresolved. The CDR3 has 16 residues. CDR1 is MDHEN and CDR2 is SYDVKM in the germline V gene. Trimming took 6 bases from V and 0 from J, leaving 15 bases between them. As DNA, the CDR3 is TGTGCCAGCAGCCTTTCGCTCTTATATAGCAATCAGCCCCAGCATTTT. Its translation: CASSLSLLYSNQPQHF.

The CDR3 reads CASSLWPVQETQYF. The CDR3, as DNA: TGTGCCAGCAGTTTATGGCCAGTTCAAGAGACCCAGTACTTC. The chain carries TRBV27 and TRBJ2-5; the D is unclear. Looked up from germline, CDR1 is MNHEY and CDR2 is SMNVEV (reference sequence). The CDR3 is 14 amino acids. V was shortened by 1 base and J by 2 bases, with 8 bases between the two germline ends.

The V gene is TRBV14, the J gene TRBJ2-1; 12 bases are a match to TRBD2. The CDR3 is 17 residues long. The junction had 8 bases not matched to a gene; V was cut back by 3 bases and J by 5 bases. Germline CDR1 and CDR2: SGHDN and FVKESK. DNA of the CDR3: TGTGCCAGCAGCCATTACGCTAGCGGGAGGGAGGACAATGAGCAGTTCTTC. It codes for CASSHYASGREDNEQFF.

In this sample, this clone turned up once. The J gene is TRBJ2-5, the V gene TRBV5-4; D unclear. V was trimmed by 4 bases and J by 0 bases, leaving 13 bases between them. The CDR3 has 15 amino acids. Germline lookup yields CDR1 SGHNT and CDR2 YYREEE (reference sequence). CDR3 nucleotides: TGTGCCAGCAGCGATAGGACGGTAAACCAAGAGACCCAGTACTTC. It specifies CASSDRTVNQETQYF.

The chain has TRBV27 and TRBJ2-7; D possibly corresponds to TRBD2 (5 bases). The V gene's germline CDR1 is MNHEY and CDR2 SMNVEV (reference sequence). This CDR3 spans 16 amino acids. Trimming pared 6 bases from V and 0 bases from J, leaving 18 bases between. CDR3 loop: CASRSPSRSVSYEQYF. The CDR3 nucleotides read TGTGCCAGCAGATCTCCTAGCCGGAGCGTCTCCTACGAGCAGTACTTC.

The chain is built from TRBV5-6 and TRBJ2-2; D is undetermined. The germline CDR1 and CDR2 sequences are SGHDT and YYEEEE. This CDR3 contains 13 residues. V was clipped by 0 bases and J by 7 bases, with 7 bases between them. The CDR3 loop is CASSLAAGGELFF. The CDR3 DNA reads TGTGCCAGCAGCTTGGCAGCTGGCGGGGAGCTGTTTTTT.

In regard to this clone: This specimen includes other DNA sequences encoding the same CDR3. V and J are TRBV20-1 and TRBJ2-3; D not resolved. The germline gives CDR1 DFQATT, CDR2 SNEGSKA (reference sequence). The germline V and J ends were trimmed by 3 bases and 3 bases, with 4 bases remaining between them. The CDR3 has 11 amino acids. The DNA of the CDR3 is TGCAGTGCTAGGGTGACAGATACGCAGTATTTT. It codes for CSARVTDTQYF.

The chain carries TRBV5-1 and TRBJ2-3; 13 nucleotides match TRBD2. This CDR3 contains 16 residues. J lost 4 bases, V lost 5 bases, and 7 bases had no gene match. Per germline, CDR1 SGHRS and CDR2 YFSETQ. This CDR3 reads CASRLAGGGRPDTQYF. Written as DNA, the CDR3 is TGCGCCAGCAGACTAGCGGGAGGGGGGCGGCCAGATACGCAGTATTTT. Supplemented by reference TRBV5-1 and TRBJ2-3, the full variable domain reads KAGVTQTPRYLIKTRGQQVTLSCSPISGHRSVSWYQQTPGQGLQFLFEYFSETQRNKGNFPGRFSGRQFSNSRSEMNVSTLELGDSALYLCASRLAGGGRPDTQYFGPGTRLTVL.

Here the CDR3 DNA reads TGTGCCAGCAGCCCCCTTGACAGCGCCTACGAGCAGTACTTC. Protein sequence: CASSPLDSAYEQYF. The gene calls are TRBV7-8 and TRBJ2-7, with a tentative D call TRBD1 (5 bases). Trimming left V 5 bases short and J 2 bases short, with 13 bases between. Per the germline V gene, CDR1 is SGHVS and CDR2 is FQNEAQ. The CDR3 loop spans 14 amino acids.

V gene TRBV5-1 combines with J gene TRBJ2-3; 10 bases are a match to TRBD2. The CDR3 has 17 residues. Trimming removed 0 bases from V and 5 bases from J; junction bases left unmatched: 9. Germline CDR1 and CDR2: SGHRS and YFSETQ. The chain's CDR3 is CASSLAMSGRAIDTQYF. The DNA of the CDR3 is TGCGCCAGCAGCTTGGCCATGAGCGGGAGGGCGATAGATACGCAGTATTTT.

Worth noting for this clone: Within the sample, other DNA sequences also encode this same CDR3. The chain carries TRBV18 and TRBJ2-3; unclear D gene. Deletions cut 0 bases from V and 4 bases from J, with 5 bases between. The CDR3 is made up of 13 amino acids. Germline lookup yields CDR1 KGHSH and CDR2 LQKENI. The CDR3 nucleotides are TGTGCCAGCTCACCACCCTCCTCAGATACGCAGTATTTT. This codes for CASSPPSSDTQYF.

Turning to this clone: The same CDR3 is also encoded by other DNA sequences in this sample. The chain is built from TRBV18 and TRBJ2-7; D may correspond to TRBD1 or TRBD2 (5 bases each). This CDR3 region has 14 residues. Trimming pared 3 bases from V and 0 bases from J, leaving 9 bases between. Germline V gene sequence: CDR1 KGHSH, CDR2 LQKENI. The CDR3 reads CASSPPRGSYEQYF. As DNA, the CDR3 is TGTGCCAGCTCACCCCCGAGGGGCTCCTACGAGCAGTACTTC. Full variable domain (outside the CDR3, taken from reference TRBV18 and TRBJ2-7): NAGVMQNPRHLVRRRGQEARLRCSPMKGHSHVYWYRQLPEEGLKFMVYLQKENIIDESGMPKERFSAEFPKEGPSILRIQQVVRGDSAAYFCASSPPRGSYEQYFGPGTRLTVT.

This chain joins TRBV5-8 and TRBJ2-1; no firm D call. The CDR3 has 14 residues. CDR1 is SGHTS and CDR2 is YDEGEE in the germline V gene. With 2 bases removed from V and 0 bases from J, the gap between germline ends came to 6 bases. The CDR3 region is CASSFSRSYNEQFF. The CDR3 coding sequence is TGTGCCAGCAGCTTTTCCCGCTCCTACAATGAGCAGTTCTTC.

The J gene is TRBJ2-3, the V gene TRBV7-7; 7 nucleotides line up with TRBD2. The CDR3 consists of 12 residues. Per germline, CDR1 SSHAT and CDR2 FNYEAQ (reference sequence). CDR3: CASGREGGTQYF. The CDR3 nucleotides read TGTGCTAGCGGAAGAGAGGGAGGGACGCAGTATTTT.

J is TRBJ2-1 and V is TRBV9; TRBD1 aligns across 9 bases. The trim removed 3 bases at V and 4 bases at J, leaving 5 bases unmatched. From germline, CDR1 is SGDLS and CDR2 YYNGEE. The CDR3 sequence is 15 residues long. This CDR3 reads CASSGSGTGYNEQFF. CDR3 coding DNA: TGTGCCAGCAGCGGATCCGGGACAGGGTACAATGAGCAGTTCTTC.

This clone was detected only once. Other DNA sequences of this sample code for an identical CDR3. The rearrangement uses TRBV7-2 and TRBJ2-7; 9 positions match TRBD1. Germline V gene sequence: CDR1 SGHTA, CDR2 FQGNSA. The CDR3 length is 15 residues. J lost 2 bases, V lost 5 bases, and 7 bases had no gene match. CDR3 in DNA: TGTGCCAGCAGCCTTACCGGGACAGGGACCTACGAGCAGTACTTC. Its translation: CASSLTGTGTYEQYF.

The gene calls are TRBV14 and TRBJ2-3, with D possibly being TRBD2 (5 bases). V was shortened by 5 bases and J by 5 bases, with 5 bases between the two germline ends. The CDR3 consists of 11 residues. CDR1 and CDR2 from the germline V gene are SGHDN and FVKESK. The CDR3 loop is CASSGGDTQYF. For the CDR3, the DNA is TGTGCCAGCAGCGGAGGAGATACGCAGTATTTT. Filled out from reference TRBV14 and TRBJ2-3, the complete variable domain reads EAGVTQFPSHSVIEKGQTVTLRCDPISGHDNLYWYRRVMGKEIKFLLHFVKESKQDESGMPNNRFLAERTGGTYSTLKVQPAELEDSGVYFCASSGGDTQYFGPGTRLTVL.